These 4 T cell receptor beta chains originate from one sample sequenced in a study of cytomegalovirus exposure and HLA in healthy donors. Generated by immunoSEQ multiplex PCR, the TCRdb table keeps only in-frame clones and is missing some. Here the sample spans over 100,000 clones, 88% being singletons. The source material was PBMCs. The receptors shown here come from a young woman in good health and CMV-seropositive.

The V gene is TRBV4-1, the J gene TRBJ2-1, with a tentative D call TRBD1 (5 bases). In germline, CDR1 is MGHRA, CDR2 YSYEKL. V lost 2 bases and J lost 8, with 10 bases in between. The CDR3 is 13 amino acids. The chain's CDR3 is CASSQSGWDEQFF. The DNA for the CDR3 is TGCGCCAGCAGCCAATCAGGGTGGGATGAGCAGTTCTTC.

The V gene is TRBV5-6, the J gene TRBJ1-4; 7 bases map to TRBD1. This CDR3 contains 17 residues. V was pared by 3 bases and J by 6 bases, with 14 bases of the junction left unmatched. Germline V gene sequence: CDR1 SGHDT, CDR2 YYEEEE. The CDR3 nucleotides read TGTGCCAGCAGCTCCCGAGTCGTGACAGGGCTCGATGAAAAACTGTTTTTT. Translating it yields CASSSRVVTGLDEKLFF. The whole variable domain, filled in from reference TRBV5-6 and TRBJ1-4, reads DAGVTQSPTHLIKTRGQQVTLRCSPKSGHDTVSWYQQALGQGPQFIFQYYEEEERQRGNFPDRFSGHQFPNYSSELNVNALLLGDSALYLCASSSRVVTGLDEKLFFGSGTQLSVL.

This chain connects TRBV19 to TRBJ2-2; TRBD1 matches at 7 bases. Germline loops: CDR1 LNHDA, CDR2 SQIVND (reference sequence). V was pared by 7 bases and J by 6 bases, with 11 bases of the junction left unmatched. This CDR3 is built from 15 residues. This chain's CDR3 is CASKDRTGGAGELFF. CDR3 bases: TGTGCCAGTAAAGACAGGACAGGTGGGGCCGGGGAGCTGTTTTTT.

The chain combines TRBV5-1 with TRBJ2-3, with 12 bases matching TRBD2. J gave up 4 bases and V 2 bases, and 11 bases lay outside the gene matches. The CDR3 sequence is 18 residues long. CDR1 is SGHRS and CDR2 is YFSETQ in the germline V gene. The CDR3: CASSFELAGGYRADTQYF. Here the CDR3 DNA reads TGCGCCAGCAGCTTCGAACTAGCGGGGGGATATAGGGCAGATACGCAGTATTTT.